The clone carrying this T cell receptor (beta chain) has just a few counts. As yet, its antigen is unknown. Trimming took 7 bases from V and 8 from J, leaving 12 bases between them. Looked up from germline, CDR1 is SGHRS and CDR2 is YFSETQ. The CDR3 length is 12 residues. This sample was taken from a study of T-cell memory formation after mild COVID-19. Overall study results and limits: The finding that pre-infection memory included some responding clones suggested that cross-reactive memory joined.

TCRdb reprocessed the 5' RACE reads with MiXCR, giving one entry per CDR3 protein. The sample lists 100,000 to 120,000 distinct CDR3 sequences; 18% were seen once. This clonotype originated in a man between 18 and 35 years old who had mild COVID-19 (a few samples of this study predate the infection). Cell type and time point are not known. The sample was PBMCs or a T cell subset sorted from them (not recorded which). J is TRBJ1-4 and V is TRBV5-1; a weak D match, TRBD1 (6 bases). In DNA form, the CDR3 reads TGCGCCAGCGCCGCCGACAGGGAAAAACTGTTTTTT. Translating gives CASAADREKLFF. Full variable domain (remainder filled in from reference TRBV5-1 and TRBJ1-4): KAGVTQTPRYLIKTRGQQVTLSCSPISGHRSVSWYQQTPGQGLQFLFEYFSETQRNKGNFPGRFSGRQFSNSRSEMNVSTLELGDSALYLCASAADREKLFFGSGTQLSVL.